The 2 T cell receptor beta chains given below trace back to one sample, sequenced in a study of T cell responses to AZD1222 COVID-19 vaccine. Assay used: immunoSEQ multiplex PCR; TCRdb lists only in-frame clones, some missing. Among about 150,000 clones listed, 75% to 95% were seen once. The sequencing used peripheral blood, collected 28 days after the second AZD1222 dose. These receptors were obtained from an adult who received the AZD1222 COVID-19 vaccine.

The rearrangement links TRBV28 to TRBJ1-1; a possible D gene is TRBD1 (6 bases). Germline V CDR1 and CDR2: MDHEN, SYDVKM. The CDR3 extends over 14 amino acids. Trimming shortened V by 5 bases and J by 3 bases, and 13 bases separated the two germline ends. CDR3 region: CASSVTGGYTEAFF. The CDR3 DNA sequence: TGTGCCAGCAGTGTTACGGGGGGCTACACTGAAGCTTTCTTT.

This rearrangement joins TRBV28 to TRBJ1-2, with a possible D match to TRBD1 (5 bases). Germline assignment: CDR1 MDHEN and CDR2 SYDVKM. V lost 5 bases to trimming and J lost 7 bases, with 17 bases between them. This CDR3 has 14 residues. CDR3 residues: CASSRPPGVGGYTF. The CDR3 DNA is TGTGCCAGCAGTCGTCCCCCGGGGGTTGGTGGCTACACCTTC.